Listed here is a single T cell receptor beta chain. The germline gives CDR1 SNHLY, CDR2 FYNNEI. The V segment lost 8 bases and the J segment 2 bases; nucleotides outside the gene matches: 7. This CDR3 region has 14 residues. RNA transcripts were the template for amplifying TCR beta CDR3 regions. HTBI primers were used for first-round RT-PCR of the TCR CDR3. From the multiplex PCR reads, TCRdb called clonotypes with MiXCR, one entry per CDR3 protein. The sample includes around 480,000 distinct CDR3 sequences, 13% to 15% of them seen just once. These data come from a study of T cells in Graves' hyperthyroidism and ophthalmopathy.

The genes are TRBV2 and TRBJ1-2; 8 bases are shared with TRBD1. Sequences were obtained from blood. The receptor comes from a woman in her late teens or twenties with Graves' hyperthyroidism. CDR3 coding DNA: TGTGCCAGCGTGGACAGGGCAAACAACTATGGCTACACCTTC. Protein product: CASVDRANNYGYTF.